Following are 25 T cell receptor beta chains from one sample sequenced in a study of early T cells in non-severe SARS-CoV-2 infection listed by TCRdb under 2021. The library was made by 5' RACE. Sequencing used a NextSeq 500. TCRdb ran its own pipeline on the public reads, namely fastp trimming at Q25 and MiXCR clone calling, and kept in-frame beta chains. Each CDR3 protein gets just one entry, which takes the most common genes and DNA from the rows behind it. The sample table lists around 89,000 distinct CDR3 sequences, approximately 14% of them with a count of one. The ten largest clonotypes hold roughly 0.6% of the sample. Sequencing input: whole blood. The source is an adult who was a healthcare worker with PCR-confirmed SARS-CoV-2 infection or an uninfected control (not recorded which).

The sample holds many counts of this clonotype. The J gene is TRBJ2-3, the V gene TRBV5-8; 8 positions agree with TRBD1. Germline V lookup: CDR1 SGHTS, CDR2 YDEGEE. The J segment lost 3 bases and the V segment lost 2 bases, leaving 11 bases of the junction unmatched. This CDR3 is built from 17 residues. The DNA of the CDR3 is TGTGCCAGCAGCTTAGGCTGGACAGGGACTTTTACAGATACGCAGTATTTT. Protein sequence: CASSLGWTGTFTDTQYF.

This clonotype has a handful of counts. This rearrangement joins TRBV5-1 to TRBJ2-3; D may be TRBD1 (6 bases). Germline CDR1 and CDR2: SGHRS and YFSETQ. The germline V and J ends were trimmed by 3 bases and 0 bases, with 11 bases remaining between them. This CDR3 comprises 15 residues. CDR3 region: CASSSQGKSTDTQYF. The DNA of the CDR3 is TGCGCCAGCAGCTCTCAGGGGAAGAGCACAGATACGCAGTATTTT. The entire variable domain, with the rest obtained from reference TRBV5-1 and TRBJ2-3, is as follows: KAGVTQTPRYLIKTRGQQVTLSCSPISGHRSVSWYQQTPGQGLQFLFEYFSETQRNKGNFPGRFSGRQFSNSRSEMNVSTLELGDSALYLCASSSQGKSTDTQYFGPGTRLTVL.

This chain links TRBV7-2 with TRBJ2-5, with a tentative D call TRBD2 (7 bases). The CDR3 covers 16 residues. V was shortened by 5 bases and J by 5 bases, with 21 bases between the two germline ends. Germline loops: CDR1 SGHTA, CDR2 FQGNSA. This CDR3 reads CASSPQTGGGGETQYF. CDR3 DNA: TGTGCCAGCAGCCCACAAACGGGGGGCGGCGGGGAGACCCAGTACTTC.

This chain connects TRBV6-1 to TRBJ1-6, with 10 bases aligning to TRBD1. This CDR3 has 15 amino acids. V trimming: 4 bases; J trimming: 9 bases; junction bases outside the gene matches: 6. CDR1 MNHNS and CDR2 SASEGT come from the germline V gene. The CDR3 bases are TGTGCCAGCAGTGCCCGCGGGACAGGGGTTTCACCCCTCCACTTT. The encoded protein is CASSARGTGVSPLHF.

The chain uses TRBV9 and TRBJ1-2; D unresolved. Per germline, CDR1 SGDLS and CDR2 YYNGEE. The ends were cut back, 2 bases at V and 4 bases at J, with 3 bases in the middle. CDR3 size: 11 residues. CDR3: CASSVGYGYTF. The CDR3 DNA reads TGTGCCAGCAGCGTGGGCTATGGCTACACCTTC.

This clonotype turned up a few times. V usage is TRBV30 and J usage is TRBJ1-2, with D uncertain. Germline V gives CDR1 GTSNPN, CDR2 SVGIG (reference sequence). V lost 2 bases and J 0 bases, leaving 7 bases between the germline ends. The CDR3 has 13 residues. The CDR3 loop is CAWSRVANYGYTF. Written as DNA, the CDR3 is TGTGCCTGGAGTCGGGTTGCTAACTATGGCTACACCTTC.

In DNA, the CDR3 is TGCGCCAGCAGCCAACGGGCGGTAGCCAAAAACATTCAGTACTTC. Amino acids: CASSQRAVAKNIQYF. The rearrangement links TRBV4-1 to TRBJ2-4; D gene ambiguous. Germline values: CDR1 MGHRA, CDR2 YSYEKL. There are 15 residues in the CDR3. V was pared by 2 bases and J by 0 bases, with 8 bases between.

This clonotype was counted only a few times. The CDR3 region has the DNA TGTGCCAGCTCACCCGGGACTAGCAATGAGCAGTTCTTC. It is translated as CASSPGTSNEQFF. The chain has TRBV18 and TRBJ2-1; 8 nucleotides line up with TRBD2. CDR3 size: 13 residues. Unmatched junction bases numbered 1, after V lost 3 bases and J lost 6 bases. CDR1 is KGHSH, CDR2 LQKENI, per germline.

The chain employs TRBV6-6 and TRBJ2-1; 8 bases match TRBD1. J was trimmed by 7 bases and V by 7 bases; bases with no gene match: 6. The CDR3 runs 13 residues. Looked up from germline, CDR1 is MNHNY and CDR2 is SVGAGI (reference sequence). The CDR3 loop reads CASTRGRENEQFF. Written as DNA, the CDR3 is TGTGCCAGCACCAGGGGGCGAGAGAATGAGCAGTTCTTC.

This clonotype was seen more than once but under ten times. The chain links TRBV5-4 to TRBJ2-3; 8 positions agree with TRBD1. V was pared by 0 bases and J by 2 bases, with 5 bases of the junction left unmatched. The CDR3 spans 16 residues. From germline, CDR1 is SGHNT and CDR2 YYREEE (reference sequence). This CDR3 reads CASSLGTGFNTDTQYF. The CDR3 DNA reads TGTGCCAGCAGCTTGGGGACAGGGTTCAACACAGATACGCAGTATTTT.

This clonotype was detected only a few times. The chain employs TRBV20-1 and TRBJ1-4, with TRBD1 as a possible D gene (5 bases). Germline V gene lookup returns CDR1 DFQATT and CDR2 SNEGSKA (reference sequence). Trimming stripped 6 bases from V and 5 bases from J, with 25 bases between. The CDR3 is 17 amino acids. The CDR3 sequence is CSAPIGDLLSPNEKLFF. DNA for the CDR3: TGCAGTGCCCCCATCGGGGACCTACTCAGCCCGAATGAAAAACTGTTTTTT.

The rearrangement links TRBV2 to TRBJ1-3; D is unresolved. This CDR3 region has 12 residues. Trimming took 8 bases from V and 3 from J, leaving 8 bases between them. CDR1 and CDR2 from the germline V gene are SNHLY and FYNNEI. Here the CDR3 DNA reads TGTGCCAGCCGGACTTATGGAAACACCATATATTTT. Its translation: CASRTYGNTIYF.

This clonotype appeared a few times. V gene TRBV30 combines with J gene TRBJ1-2, with a tentative D call TRBD1 (5 bases). Trimming removed 7 bases at V and 4 bases at J, with 16 bases between. This CDR3 has 13 residues. CDR1 and CDR2 (germline): GTSNPN, SVGIG (reference sequence). The CDR3 protein is CASVKMGPYGYTF. CDR3 in DNA: TGTGCCTCCGTCAAAATGGGGCCCTATGGCTACACCTTC. The full variable domain, completed using reference TRBV30 and TRBJ1-2, is SQTIHQWPATLVQPVGSPLSLECTVEGTSNPNLYWYRQAAGRGLQLLFYSVGIGQISSEVPQNLSASRPQDRQFILSSKKLLLSDSGFYLCASVKMGPYGYTFGSGTRLTVV.

V usage is TRBV18 and J usage is TRBJ1-1; D not certain. The germline gives CDR1 KGHSH, CDR2 LQKENI. Trimming took off 3 bases at V and 1 base at J, with 15 bases between the two ends. The CDR3 is 16 amino acids. The CDR3 protein is CASSPSDKARNTEAFF. CDR3 in DNA: TGTGCCAGCTCACCCTCGGATAAAGCTAGGAACACTGAAGCTTTCTTT.

This clonotype was seen a handful of times. Relative to the germline gene, one junction end is altered; a read error may explain this. This chain uses TRBV7-2 with TRBJ1-2; no definite D call. CDR3 length: 13 residues. CDR1 SGHTA and CDR2 FQGNSA come from the germline V gene. Here the CDR3 reads CASSLVERSLDAF. CDR3 nucleotide sequence: TGTGCCAGCAGCTTAGTCGAGCGATCTCTTGACGCCTTC.

This clonotype was seen repeatedly, ten times or more. The chain has TRBV5-1 and TRBJ2-3; D is perhaps TRBD1 (6 bases). The CDR3 is 14 residues long. The ends were cut back, 3 bases at V and 2 bases at J, with 10 bases in the middle. The germline V gene has CDR1 SGHRS and CDR2 YFSETQ. The CDR3 nucleotides are TGCGCCAGCAGCTCGGACAGATCCACAGATACGCAGTATTTT. Its translation is CASSSDRSTDTQYF.

CDR3 bases: TGTGCCAGCAGCCAAGGGGGGGTAGTCTACAATGAGCAGTTCTTC. Translated, it gives CASSQGGVVYNEQFF. The J gene is TRBJ2-1, the V gene TRBV14; D is perhaps TRBD2 (6 bases). This CDR3 region has 15 residues. Germline CDR1 and CDR2: SGHDN and FVKESK. The ends were cut back, 1 base at V and 3 bases at J, with 10 bases in the middle.

The chain has TRBV12-3 or TRBV12-4 and TRBJ1-1, with a possible D match to TRBD1 (5 bases). CDR3 length equals 13 residues. V lost 4 bases, J lost 4 bases, and 10 bases lay in between. CDR3 bases: TGTGCCAGCAGTTCTTACGGGGGCACTGAAGCTTTCTTT. Protein product: CASSSYGGTEAFF.

The J gene is TRBJ2-1, the V gene TRBV7-8; 10 bases are shared with TRBD1. CDR3 length: 18 amino acids. V trimming: 4 bases; J trimming: 8 bases; junction bases outside the gene matches: 17. Per germline, CDR1 SGHVS and CDR2 FQNEAQ. CDR3 in DNA: TGTGCCAGCAGCTCCCGGGGGACCCGGGACAGGGGAGGGTATGAGCAGTTCTTC. It codes for CASSSRGTRDRGGYEQFF.

The gene calls are TRBV7-7 and TRBJ1-2; D is unresolved. The germline V gene has CDR1 SSHAT and CDR2 FNYEAQ (reference sequence). V lost 8 bases and J 4 bases, leaving 14 bases between the germline ends. This CDR3 region has 13 residues. The CDR3 sequence is CASRLVGCYGYTF. The DNA for the CDR3 is TGTGCCAGCCGACTGGTGGGATGCTATGGCTACACCTTC.

About this clonotype: Since a much larger clone is just one base distant, this may be a read error. The chain combines TRBV7-2 with TRBJ1-1; no clear D. This CDR3 is built from 13 residues. Germline CDR1 and CDR2: SGHTA and FQGNSA. Trimming left V 1 base short and J 1 base short, with 4 bases between. The CDR3 here is CASSLEQNTEAFF. CDR3 bases: TGTGCCAGCAGCTTAGAGCAGAACACTGAAGCTTTCTTT.

This clonotype was seen a handful of times. This sequence joins TRBV11-2 and TRBJ1-1; 8 bases fit TRBD1. Germline V gene sequence: CDR1 SGHAT, CDR2 FQNNGV. Trimming cost V 2 bases and J 11 bases; bases outside gene matches: 16. The CDR3 sequence is 16 residues long. CDR3 sequence (DNA): TGTGCCAGCAGCTTAAACGCAGGGACAGGTTCAAAGGGGGCTTTCTTT. Its protein is CASSLNAGTGSKGAFF.

The sample holds a few counts of this clonotype. One junction end does not reproduce the germline sequence, and a read error may be involved. The chain carries TRBV12-3 or TRBV12-4 and TRBJ1-1, with D perhaps TRBD1 (5 bases). The CDR3 length is 15 residues. The CDR3 reads CAGSEDRLMNTEAFF. CDR3 in DNA: TGTGCCGGCAGTGAAGACAGACTTATGAACACTGAAGCTTTCTTT.

The sample holds a few counts of this clonotype. This rearrangement joins TRBV25-1 to TRBJ2-5; D unclear. The V gene lost 9 bases and the J gene lost 2 bases, with 13 bases spanning the gap. The CDR3 is made up of 13 amino acids. In germline, CDR1 is MGHDK, CDR2 SYGVNS. The CDR3 loop reads CASNSPLQETQYF. CDR3 coding DNA: TGTGCCAGTAATTCCCCCTTACAAGAGACCCAGTACTTC.

The sample holds a few counts of this clonotype. The genes are TRBV6-6 and TRBJ1-4; perhaps TRBD1 as D (6 bases). The V gene's germline CDR1 is MNHNY and CDR2 SVGAGI (reference sequence). The CDR3 sequence is 18 residues long. Trimming removed 5 bases at V and 2 bases at J, with 21 bases between. CDR3 amino acids: CASSHNTGFPSTNEKLFF. The CDR3 region has the DNA TGTGCCAGCAGTCACAACACAGGGTTCCCAAGCACTAATGAAAAACTGTTTTTT.